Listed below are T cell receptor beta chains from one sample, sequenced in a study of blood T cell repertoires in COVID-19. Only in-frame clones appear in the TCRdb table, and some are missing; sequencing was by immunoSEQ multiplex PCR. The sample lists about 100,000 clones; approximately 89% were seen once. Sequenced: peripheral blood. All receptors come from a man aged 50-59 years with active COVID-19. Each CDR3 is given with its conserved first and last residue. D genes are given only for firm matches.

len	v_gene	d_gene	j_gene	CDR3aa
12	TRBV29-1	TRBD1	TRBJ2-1	CSVRQGSVEQFF
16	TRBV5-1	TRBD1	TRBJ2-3	CASSETGEASADTQYF
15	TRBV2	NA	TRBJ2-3	CASSVREVSTDTQYF
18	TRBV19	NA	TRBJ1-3	CASSTSAGTLNSGNTIYF
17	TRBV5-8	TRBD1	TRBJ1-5	CASSSGTGGISNQPQHF
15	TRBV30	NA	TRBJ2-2	CAWSVFAGATGELFF
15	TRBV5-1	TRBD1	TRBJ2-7	CASSSQGERVEEQYF
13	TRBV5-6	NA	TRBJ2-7	CASTRVKSYEQYF
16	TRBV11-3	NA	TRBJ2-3	CASSSQGAQLTDTQYF
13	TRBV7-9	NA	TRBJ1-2	CASRSQGNYGYTF
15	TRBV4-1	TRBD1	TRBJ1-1	CASSQAQGGNTEAFF
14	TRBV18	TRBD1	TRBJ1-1	CASSPGQGNTEAFF
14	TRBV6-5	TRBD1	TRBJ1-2	CASSRQGTGAGYTF
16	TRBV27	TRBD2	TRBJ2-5	CASSLYSGGAKETQYF
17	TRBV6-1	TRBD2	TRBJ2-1	CASSEARVAGGKNEQFF
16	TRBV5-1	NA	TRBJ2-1	CASSLGVRRGNNEQFF
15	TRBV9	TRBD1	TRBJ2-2	CASSAGTANTGELFF
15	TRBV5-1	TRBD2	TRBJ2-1	CASSLELAVVNEQFF
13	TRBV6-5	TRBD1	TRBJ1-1	CASKGQGWTEAFF
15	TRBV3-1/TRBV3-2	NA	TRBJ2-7	CASSPRTVGSYEQYF
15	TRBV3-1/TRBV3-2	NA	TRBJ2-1	CASSQDIGLADEQFF
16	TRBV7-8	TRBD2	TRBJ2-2	CASSPKRETDTGELFF